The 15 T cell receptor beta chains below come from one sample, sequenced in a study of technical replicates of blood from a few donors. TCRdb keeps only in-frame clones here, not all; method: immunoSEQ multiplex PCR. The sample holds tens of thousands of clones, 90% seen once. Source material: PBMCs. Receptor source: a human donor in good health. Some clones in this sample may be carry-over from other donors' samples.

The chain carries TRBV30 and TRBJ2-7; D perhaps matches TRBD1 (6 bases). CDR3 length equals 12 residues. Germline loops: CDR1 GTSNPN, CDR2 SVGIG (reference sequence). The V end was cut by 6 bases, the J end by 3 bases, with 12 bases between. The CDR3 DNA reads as TGTGCCTGCTCTAGGGACATCTACGAGCAGTACTTC. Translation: CACSRDIYEQYF.

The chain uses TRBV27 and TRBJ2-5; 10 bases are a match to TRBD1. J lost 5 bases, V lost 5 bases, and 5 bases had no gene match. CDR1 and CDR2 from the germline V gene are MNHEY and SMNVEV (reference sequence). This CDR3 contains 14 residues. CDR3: CASSRDRGRETQYF. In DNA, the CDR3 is TGTGCCAGCAGTCGGGACAGGGGTAGGGAGACCCAGTACTTC.

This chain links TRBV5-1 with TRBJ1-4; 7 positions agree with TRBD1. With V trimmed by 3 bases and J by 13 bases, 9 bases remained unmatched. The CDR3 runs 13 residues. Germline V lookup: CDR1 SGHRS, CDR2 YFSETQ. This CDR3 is CASSSWTGARLFF. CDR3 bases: TGCGCCAGCAGCTCTTGGACAGGAGCTCGACTGTTTTTT.

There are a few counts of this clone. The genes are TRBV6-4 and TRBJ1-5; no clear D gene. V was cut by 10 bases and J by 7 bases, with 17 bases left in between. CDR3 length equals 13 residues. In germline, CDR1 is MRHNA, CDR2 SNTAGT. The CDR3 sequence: CATSRSSGQPQHF. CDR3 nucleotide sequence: TGTGCCACCTCAAGGTCATCGGGGCAGCCCCAGCATTTT.

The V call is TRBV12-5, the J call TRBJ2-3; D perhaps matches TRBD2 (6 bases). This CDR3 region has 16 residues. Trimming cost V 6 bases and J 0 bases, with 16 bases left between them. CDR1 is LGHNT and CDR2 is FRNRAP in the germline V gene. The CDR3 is CASGPPPGESTDTQYF. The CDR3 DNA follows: TGTGCTAGTGGACCACCCCCGGGGGAAAGCACAGATACGCAGTATTTT.

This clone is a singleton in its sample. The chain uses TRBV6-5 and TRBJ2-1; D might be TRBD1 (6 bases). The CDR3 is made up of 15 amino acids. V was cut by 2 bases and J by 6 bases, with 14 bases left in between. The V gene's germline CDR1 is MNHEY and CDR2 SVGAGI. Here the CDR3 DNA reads TGTGCCAGCAGTTACCGAAGACAGGAGGTCAATGAGCAGTTCTTC. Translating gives CASSYRRQEVNEQFF.

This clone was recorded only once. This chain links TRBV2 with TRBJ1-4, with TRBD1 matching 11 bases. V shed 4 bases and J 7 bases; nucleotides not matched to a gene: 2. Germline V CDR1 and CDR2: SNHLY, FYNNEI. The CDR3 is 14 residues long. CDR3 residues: CASSGGTGGEKLFF. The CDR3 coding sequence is TGTGCCAGCAGTGGAGGGACAGGGGGTGAAAAACTGTTTTTT.

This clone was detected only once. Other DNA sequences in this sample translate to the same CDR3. The CDR3, as DNA: TGTGCCAGCAGCTCCTCCCTAGCGGGGGCTAGCACAGATACGCAGTATTTT. Translating it yields CASSSSLAGASTDTQYF. The J gene is TRBJ2-3, the V gene TRBV7-2; 10 bases map to TRBD2. This CDR3 is built from 17 residues. Germline loops: CDR1 SGHTA, CDR2 FQGNSA. With 4 bases clipped from V and 0 bases from J, the junction kept 7 bases outside the gene matches.

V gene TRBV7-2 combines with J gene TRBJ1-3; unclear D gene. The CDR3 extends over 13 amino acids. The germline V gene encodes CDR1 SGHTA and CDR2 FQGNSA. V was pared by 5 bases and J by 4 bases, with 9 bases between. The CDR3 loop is CASSDSWGNTIYF. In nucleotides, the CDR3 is TGTGCCAGCAGCGACTCTTGGGGAAACACCATATATTTT.

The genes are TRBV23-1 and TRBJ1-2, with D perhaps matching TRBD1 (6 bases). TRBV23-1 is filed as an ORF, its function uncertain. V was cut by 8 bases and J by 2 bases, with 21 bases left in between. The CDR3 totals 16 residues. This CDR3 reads CASPPRGGARNYGYTF. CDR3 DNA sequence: TGCGCCAGCCCCCCCCGTGGGGGGGCGAGGAACTATGGCTACACCTTC.

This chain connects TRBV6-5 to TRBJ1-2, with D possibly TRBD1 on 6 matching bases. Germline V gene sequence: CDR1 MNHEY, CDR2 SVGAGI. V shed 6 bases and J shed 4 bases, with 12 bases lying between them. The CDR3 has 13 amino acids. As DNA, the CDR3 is TGTGCCAGCAGGGACAGCAACCTCTATGGCTACACCTTC. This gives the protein CASRDSNLYGYTF.

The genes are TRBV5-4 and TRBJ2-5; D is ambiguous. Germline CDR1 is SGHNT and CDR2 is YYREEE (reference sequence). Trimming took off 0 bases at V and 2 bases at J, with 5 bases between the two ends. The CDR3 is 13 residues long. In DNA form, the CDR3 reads TGTGCCAGCAGCTTGGTTCAACAAGAGACCCAGTACTTC. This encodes CASSLVQQETQYF.

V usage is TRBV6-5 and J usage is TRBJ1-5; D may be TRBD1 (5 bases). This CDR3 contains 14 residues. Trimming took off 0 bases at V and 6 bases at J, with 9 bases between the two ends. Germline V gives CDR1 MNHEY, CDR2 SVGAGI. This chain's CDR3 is CASSYSQGSQPQHF. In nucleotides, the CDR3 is TGTGCCAGCAGTTACTCTCAGGGTAGTCAGCCCCAGCATTTT.

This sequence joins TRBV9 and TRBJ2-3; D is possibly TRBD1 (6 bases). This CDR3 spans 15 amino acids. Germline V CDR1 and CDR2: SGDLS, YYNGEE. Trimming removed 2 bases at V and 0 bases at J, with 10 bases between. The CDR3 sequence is CASSVWGTSTDTQYF. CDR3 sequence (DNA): TGTGCCAGCAGCGTTTGGGGGACAAGCACAGATACGCAGTATTTT.

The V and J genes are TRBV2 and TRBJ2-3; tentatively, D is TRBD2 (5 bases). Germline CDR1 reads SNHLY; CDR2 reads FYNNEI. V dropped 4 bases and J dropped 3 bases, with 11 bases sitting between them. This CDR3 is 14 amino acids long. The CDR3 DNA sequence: TGTGCCAGCAGTGCCGATCGAGGGACAGATACGCAGTATTTT. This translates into CASSADRGTDTQYF.